The sequence of this T cell receptor (beta chain) was determined in a study of T-cell memory formation after mild COVID-19. The wider study: TCR clustering was largely donor specific. Study outcomes and limitations: Contracting CD8+ clones were enriched in EMRA, CD4+ mainly in CM and EM.

Sample barcodes and UMIs were carried by the TCR alpha and TCR beta cDNA libraries that 5'RACE generated with constant-segment primers. TCRdb fed the 5' RACE reads into MiXCR, producing one record per CDR3 protein. This sample carries hundreds of thousands of distinct CDR3 sequences, 13% to 15% of them seen once, and the ten largest clones take roughly 22%. Points on this clonotype: Antigen unknown.

Germline lookup yields CDR1 ENHRY and CDR2 SYGVKD. The V end lost 8 bases, the J end lost 4 bases, and 17 bases lay between the germline ends. The CDR3 totals 15 residues. The specimen was PBMCs or a T cell subset sorted from them (not recorded which). The sequence came from a man aged 18 to 30 who had mild COVID-19 (a few samples of this study predate the infection). Cell type and time point are not known. The V gene is TRBV10-3, the J gene TRBJ2-2; no clear D. CDR3 sequence reads: CAISKVMGFTGELFF. The CDR3 nucleotides read TGTGCCATCTCCAAGGTTATGGGTTTCACCGGGGAGCTGTTTTTT.